This T cell receptor (beta chain) was recorded in a study of graft-versus-host responses after intestinal transplantation (dated by TCRdb to the early 2020s). A note on the overall study: The transplants that recipients got were multivisceral, liver-intestinal, or isolated intestinal. Every recipient was given anti-thymocyte globulin induction, then maintenance tacrolimus and steroids for about three years. Graft-versus-host and host-versus-graft alloreactive T cell clones were tracked in the graft, circulation and bone marrow after intestinal transplantation using bulk TCR-beta CDR3 sequencing. Alloreactive clones were identified by sequencing pre-transplant mixed lymphocyte reaction products and comparing them with unstimulated pre-transplant donor and recipient T cells. A cohort of 20 to 25 intestinal transplant recipients, including one retransplant, was enrolled, and a few patients lacking pretransplant specimens were excluded. A peak of at least 4% donor T cells among recipient peripheral blood mononuclear cells was the definition used for donor T cell macrochimerism. Instead of going to the commercial service, samples from three later patients were sequenced in-house on an Illumina MiSeq and processed with MiXCR. Beyond this particular receptor, the publication reports: GvH clones were detected in recipient bone marrow, and some of these GvH clones were observed earlier in ileal mucosa or blood, consistent with an intestinal mucosal origin. The relatively low number and heterogeneity of intestinal transplant patients limited the conclusions. Early after transplant, declines in HvG clones were associated with peak levels of circulating GvH clones. In patients with donor T cell macrochimerism, the allografts had high GvH to HvG T cell clonal ratios.

This sample's time point label indicates: cells obtained before transplantation from donor or recipient. CD3+CD4+ and CD3+CD8+ populations were FACS-sorted from unstimulated pre-transplant donor and recipient cells taken from spleen or lymph nodes. Library method: the immunoSEQ multiplex PCR assay. For most patients, genomic DNA was isolated with the Qiagen DNeasy Blood and Tissue Kit and shipped frozen to Adaptive Biotechnologies for TCR sequencing. For most patients, genomic DNA was subjected to high-throughput TCR-beta CDR3 sequencing by Adaptive Biotechnologies. As for the original processing: Adaptive's ImmunoSEQ software supplied the TCR sequencing data for approximately 18 patients, while MiXCR and VDJtools were used to process a few other patients. To correct CD4 versus CD8 sorting errors, any sequence found in both subsets at a frequency ratio below 5:1 was removed. CDR3 nucleotide sequences shared between donor and recipient were removed because their origin could not be assigned. To be classed as alloreactive, a clone needed at least 2-fold expansion over unstimulated cells and a minimum CFSE-low frequency of 0.002% (template counts) or 0.001% (read counts). Clones were considered mappable if detected in sequenced pre-transplant spleen, lymph node, or MLR CFSE-low populations of the donor or recipient. Cumulative frequency of alloreactive clones was calculated as a percentage of all sequences weighted by copy number. TCRdb obtained this table from immuneACCESS and retained in-frame rearrangements with V and J assigned. These tables miss some clones; where compared with another copy, unresolved V genes account for less than half of the shortfall, and the remainder is unexplained. Clone size and the V and J calls come from that table; the DNA yielded D and trimming. The sample has 100,000 or so clones on record, about 93% of them singletons. The ten largest clones add up to roughly 2% of the sample.

Concerning this clone itself: The antigen it binds to is not known. No quality values exist for individual bases; no much larger clone is one base distant.

This receptor was taken from a human donor who received an intestinal transplant. The starting material was unstimulated CD8+ T cells sorted from spleen or lymph node cells, obtained before intestinal transplant.

The nucleotides are TGTGCCAGCAGTGATGGGAGTTACACTGAAGCTTTCTTT. This is translated as CASSDGSYTEAFF. The rearrangement joined TRBV6-1 to TRBJ1-1; the D gene identity is not certain. V and J lose 3 bases and 3 bases, and a span of 8 bases separates them. CDR1 is given as MNHNS and CDR2 as SASEGT, both from the germline V gene. The CDR3 has 13 amino acids, counting the end cysteine and phenylalanine. Just the 39-base CDR3 DNA is kept, in frame starting at base 1.